These T cell receptor beta chains were read from a single sample in a study of Tregs in tolerant kidney transplant recipients. Produced via immunoSEQ multiplex PCR; TCRdb's table is partial and in-frame only. In the table there are some 70,000 clones, about 88% of which are singletons. Sequences were derived from CD4+ T cells from blood, sampled before the transplant. The receptors were gathered from a human donor who received a combined kidney and bone marrow transplant. Each CDR3 is given with its conserved first and last residue. D genes are given only for firm matches. Rows give clone size only sometimes, using once, few, many, or a class for an expanded clone.

size	D	V	J	CDR3	DNA
.	.	TRBV6-1	TRBJ1-2	CASSETPTGVGYTF	TGTGCCAGCAGTGAAACCCCCACGGGGGTCGGCTACACCTTC
medium-sized	.	TRBV11-1	TRBJ2-7	CASSSRESGEQYF	TGTGCCAGCAGCAGCAGAGAGTCGGGGGAGCAGTACTTC
.	.	TRBV20-1	TRBJ2-7	CTPPGYEQYF	TGCACTCCCCCGGGATACGAGCAGTACTTC
.	TRBD1	TRBV28	TRBJ2-7	CASWDRAYEQYF	TGTGCCAGCTGGGACAGGGCCTACGAGCAGTACTTC
.	TRBD1	TRBV6-5	TRBJ1-4	CASKQGGQEKLFF	TGTGCCAGCAAACAGGGGGGCCAGGAAAAACTGTTTTTT
.	.	TRBV2	TRBJ1-1	CASISGEYGNTEAFF	TGTGCCAGCATCTCAGGGGAATACGGGAACACTGAAGCTTTCTTT
.	.	TRBV28	TRBJ2-3	CASSLLEGRGALTRDTQYF	TGTGCCAGCAGTTTATTGGAGGGACGCGGTGCACTTACAAGGGATACGCAGTATTTT
.	TRBD2	TRBV4-2	TRBJ2-2	CASSQTFSPTSDYTGELFF	TGTGCCAGCAGCCAAACATTTTCCCCGACTAGCGACTACACCGGGGAGCTGTTTTTT
.	.	TRBV9	TRBJ2-7	CASSADLGPPGEQYF	TGTGCCAGCAGCGCTGACCTAGGTCCCCCTGGCGAGCAGTACTTC
.	TRBD1	TRBV5-4	TRBJ2-3	CASSSGRDRGSTDTQYF	TGTGCCAGCAGCTCCGGCCGTGACAGGGGGAGCACAGATACGCAGTATTTT
.	.	TRBV2	TRBJ1-1	CASSATGDTEAFF	TGTGCCAGCAGCGCAACTGGAGACACTGAAGCTTTCTTT
.	.	TRBV27	TRBJ1-5	CASSLLAGGNQPQHF	TGTGCCAGCAGTTTATTGGCAGGGGGCAATCAGCCCCAGCATTTT
.	.	TRBV18	TRBJ2-5	CASSPFDRGRGETQYF	TGTGCCAGCTCACCATTCGATAGGGGTCGAGGAGAGACCCAGTACTTC
.	TRBD2	TRBV27	TRBJ2-1	CASKAGGYNEQFF	TGTGCCAGCAAGGCGGGAGGGTACAATGAGCAGTTCTTC
.	TRBD1	TRBV6-5	TRBJ1-1	CASSLGQGADTEAFF	TGTGCCAGCAGCCTTGGACAGGGTGCGGACACTGAAGCTTTCTTT
.	TRBD2	TRBV27	TRBJ2-3	CASSLSGRATDTQYF	TGTGCCAGCAGTTTAAGCGGGAGGGCCACAGATACGCAGTATTTT
.	.	TRBV6-6	TRBJ2-7	CASRLGTNNYEQYF	TGTGCCAGTCGTTTGGGGACAAATAACTACGAGCAGTACTTC
.	.	TRBV10-3	TRBJ2-1	CAISESPRGNEQFF	TGTGCCATCAGTGAGTCCCCTAGAGGCAATGAGCAGTTCTTC
.	.	TRBV18	TRBJ2-5	CASSPADSQETQYF	TGTGCCAGCTCACCGGCGGACAGCCAAGAGACCCAGTACTTC
.	TRBD1	TRBV18	TRBJ2-1	CASSPDRGFYNEQFF	TGTGCCAGCTCCCCTGACAGGGGGTTTTACAATGAGCAGTTCTTC
.	TRBD1	TRBV29-1	TRBJ1-2	CSVTTGDYGYTF	TGCAGCGTTACGACAGGGGACTATGGCTACACCTTC
.	TRBD1	TRBV7-3	TRBJ2-2	CASSPGQVNTGELFF	TGTGCCAGCAGCCCGGGACAGGTTAACACCGGGGAGCTGTTTTTT
.	TRBD1	TRBV27	TRBJ2-5	CASSLRTGWETQYF	TGTGCCAGCAGTCTGAGGACAGGGTGGGAGACCCAGTACTTC
few	.	TRBV10-3	TRBJ1-2	CAISEGGGYTF	TGTGCCATCAGTGAGGGGGGCGGCTACACCTTC
.	TRBD2	TRBV28	TRBJ2-1	CASSFWAGDEQFF	TGTGCCAGCAGTTTTTGGGCGGGGGATGAGCAGTTCTTC
.	TRBD1	TRBV30	TRBJ2-3	CAWGDRGHVNTQYF	TGTGCCTGGGGTGACAGGGGACATGTGAATACGCAGTATTTT
.	.	TRBV27	TRBJ2-6	CASSLAGSTGANVLTF	TGTGCCAGCAGTTTAGCGGGTTCTACTGGGGCCAACGTCCTGACTTTC
.	TRBD2	TRBV7-2	TRBJ2-3	CASSSSGTSVHF	TGTGCCAGCAGCTCCTCCGGGACTAGCGTGCATTTT
.	.	TRBV4-2	TRBJ2-3	CASRGGISTDTQYF	TGTGCCAGTCGGGGTGGGATTAGCACAGATACGCAGTATTTT
.	TRBD2	TRBV6-4	TRBJ2-3	CASSPRTSGRSTDTQYF	TGTGCCAGCAGTCCTCGGACTAGCGGGAGAAGCACAGATACGCAGTATTTT
.	TRBD2	TRBV29-1	TRBJ2-5	CSYSGSRMAQYF	TGCAGCTATAGCGGGAGCAGAATGGCCCAGTACTTC
.	TRBD2	TRBV6-1	TRBJ2-7	CASSEKWEGYEQYF	TGTGCCAGCAGTGAGAAGTGGGAGGGCTACGAGCAGTACTTC
once	TRBD1	TRBV7-2	TRBJ1-2	CASSSPGQGKGYTF	TGTGCCAGCAGCTCCCCGGGACAGGGGAAGGGCTACACCTTC
.	.	TRBV18	TRBJ1-1	CASSPREVNTEAFF	TGTGCCAGCTCACCAAGAGAAGTGAACACTGAAGCTTTCTTT
.	.	TRBV5-1	TRBJ1-1	CASRLGRDSHSTEAFF	TGCGCCAGCAGACTTGGGAGGGATAGTCATTCGACTGAAGCTTTCTTT
.	.	TRBV4-2	TRBJ1-5	CASSQNRVSNQPQHF	TGTGCCAGCAGCCAGAACAGGGTAAGCAATCAGCCCCAGCATTTT
once	.	TRBV28	TRBJ2-5	CASTTSWGGAGVQETQYF	TGTGCCAGCACCACCTCGTGGGGGGGGGCGGGGGTCCAAGAGACCCAGTACTTC
.	.	TRBV28	TRBJ2-7	CASSLATPEEQYF	TGTGCCAGCAGTTTAGCCACCCCCGAGGAGCAGTACTTC
once	TRBD2	TRBV7-3	TRBJ2-7	CASSLSAGAPYEQYF	TGTGCCAGCAGCTTATCGGCGGGAGCCCCCTACGAGCAGTACTTC
.	.	TRBV6-5	TRBJ2-3	CASSYFRQGGRDTQYF	TGTGCCAGCAGTTACTTCAGGCAGGGGGGAAGAGATACGCAGTATTTT
.	TRBD2	TRBV4-3	TRBJ2-3	CASSPLAGRTDTQYF	TGCGCCAGCAGCCCCTTAGCGGGACGCACAGATACGCAGTATTTT
.	TRBD2	TRBV4-2	TRBJ2-3	CASSLTATSGIDTDTQYF	TGTGCCAGCAGCCTCACGGCGACTAGCGGGATTGACACAGATACGCAGTATTTT
.	TRBD2	TRBV7-8	TRBJ2-1	CASRLAGPNEQFF	TGTGCCAGCCGACTAGCGGGGCCCAATGAGCAGTTCTTC
.	.	TRBV30	TRBJ2-1	CAWSDSNEQFF	TGTGCCTGGAGTGACAGCAATGAGCAGTTCTTC
.	.	TRBV5-1	TRBJ2-7	CASTPEREQYF	TGCGCCAGCACCCCAGAACGCGAGCAGTACTTC
few	.	TRBV4-2	TRBJ2-5	CASSQGEKETQYF	TGTGCCAGCAGCCAAGGGGAGAAAGAGACCCAGTACTTC
.	TRBD1	TRBV18	TRBJ2-5	CASSPLTGRETQYF	TGTGCCAGCTCTCCCCTGACAGGGCGAGAGACCCAGTACTTC
.	TRBD2	TRBV7-8	TRBJ2-3	CASSFPTSGRDISTDTQYF	TGTGCCAGCAGCTTCCCCACTAGCGGGAGGGATATTAGCACAGATACGCAGTATTTT
.	.	TRBV28	TRBJ2-7	CASSLQDKQYF	TGTGCCAGCAGTTTACAGGATAAGCAGTACTTC
.	TRBD1	TRBV19	TRBJ2-3	CASTPDRATQYF	TGTGCCAGTACCCCAGACAGGGCGACGCAGTATTTT
.	TRBD1	TRBV30	TRBJ1-4	CASSRDRAEKLFF	TGTGCCTCTTCCCGGGACAGGGCTGAAAAACTGTTTTTT
.	TRBD2	TRBV2	TRBJ2-1	CASERGWLAGGSNGNEQFF	TGTGCCAGCGAGAGGGGGTGGCTAGCGGGAGGATCCAATGGAAATGAGCAGTTCTTC
.	.	TRBV6-6	TRBJ2-7	CASSPPAAFYEQYF	TGTGCCAGCAGTCCGCCAGCGGCATTCTACGAGCAGTACTTC